The 20 T cell receptor beta chains listed next were all sequenced from one sample in a study of beta chain features in type 1 diabetes. Expressed TCRB transcripts were sequenced, since all the RNA that had been isolated was reverse transcribed. Some clones are missing from TCRdb's copy, which holds only in-frame ones; the method was immunoSEQ multiplex PCR. The sample shows fewer than 650,000 clones, less than 20% of them seen only once. The specimen sequenced was naive CD4+ T cells from blood. These receptors all stem from a young man in good health.

This clone was recorded a few times. The gene calls are TRBV5-4 and TRBJ1-2; the D is unclear. Trimming removed 4 bases at V and 3 bases at J, with 13 bases between. This CDR3 has 14 amino acids. The germline V gene encodes CDR1 SGHNT and CDR2 YYREEE (reference sequence). The CDR3 reads CASSQNQAYYGYTF. The CDR3 nucleotides are TGTGCCAGCAGCCAGAATCAGGCCTACTATGGCTACACCTTC.

This clone has just a few counts. This sequence joins TRBV28 and TRBJ2-7; D is undetermined. The CDR3 consists of 14 residues. Germline V lookup: CDR1 MDHEN, CDR2 SYDVKM. V lost 5 bases and J 3 bases, leaving 14 bases between the germline ends. The DNA of the CDR3 is TGTGCCAGCAGTCCTTCGGGCAACAGCTACGAGCAGTACTTC. Its translation: CASSPSGNSYEQYF.

This sequence joins TRBV7-9 and TRBJ2-3; 13 bases align to TRBD2. The CDR3 sequence is 15 residues long. Looked up from germline, CDR1 is SEHNR and CDR2 is FQNEAQ (reference sequence). V was clipped by 5 bases and J by 4 bases; unmatched bases: 3. This CDR3 reads CASSPGLAGADTQYF. The CDR3 DNA reads TGTGCCAGCAGCCCAGGACTAGCGGGAGCAGATACGCAGTATTTT.

The CDR3 DNA reads TGCGCCAGCAGCTTGGTGGAGGGGGCGTGGAACTATGGCTACACCTTC. It is translated as CASSLVEGAWNYGYTF. The chain carries TRBV5-1 and TRBJ1-2; 7 nucleotides agree with TRBD1. This CDR3 comprises 16 residues. J gave up 2 bases and V 0 bases, and 7 bases lay outside the gene matches. Germline V gene sequence: CDR1 SGHRS, CDR2 YFSETQ.

This clone was seen a few times. The genes are TRBV20-1 and TRBJ2-3; no clear D. This CDR3 contains 11 residues. Trimming removed 5 bases from V and 4 bases from J, with 7 bases in between. The germline V gene encodes CDR1 DFQATT and CDR2 SNEGSKA (reference sequence). The CDR3 region is CSASGSDTQYF. For the CDR3, the DNA is TGCAGTGCTTCGGGTTCAGATACGCAGTATTTT.

Only a few counts were recorded for this clone. This chain connects TRBV4-2 to TRBJ2-2; D is ambiguous. Between the trimmed V and J ends, which lost 4 bases and 3 bases, there was a span of 9 bases. CDR3 length: 14 amino acids. The germline V gene encodes CDR1 LGHNA and CDR2 YNFKEQ. The CDR3 bases are TGTGCCAGCAGCCGTCCGTCTGACACCGGGGAGCTGTTTTTT. Protein: CASSRPSDTGELFF.

In regard to this clone: This same CDR3 is encoded by further DNA sequences in the sample. The gene calls are TRBV5-4 and TRBJ2-7; D gene ambiguous. Trimming pared 2 bases from V and 0 bases from J, leaving 3 bases between. The germline CDR1 and CDR2 sequences are SGHNT and YYREEE (reference sequence). The CDR3 is 12 amino acids. The chain's CDR3 is CASSFSSYEQYF. In nucleotides, the CDR3 is TGTGCCAGCAGCTTTTCCTCCTACGAGCAGTACTTC.

In its sample, this clone was seen a few times. This chain links TRBV10-3 with TRBJ2-1; 8 positions agree with TRBD1. V lost 8 bases, J lost 2 bases, and 2 bases stayed unmatched. Per germline, CDR1 ENHRY and CDR2 SYGVKD. The CDR3 totals 13 residues. In DNA form, the CDR3 reads TGTGCCATCGACAGGGGCCCCTACAATGAGCAGTTCTTC. Translated, it gives CAIDRGPYNEQFF.

The chain carries TRBV14 and TRBJ2-2; 8 positions agree with TRBD2. Germline CDR1 is SGHDN and CDR2 is FVKESK. This CDR3 is built from 16 residues. J gave up 4 bases and V 4 bases, and 8 bases lay outside the gene matches. The CDR3 sequence: CASSRGRGAGTGELFF. The DNA of the CDR3 is TGTGCCAGCAGCCGAGGGCGGGGGGCCGGCACCGGGGAGCTGTTTTTT.

The chain has TRBV4-3 and TRBJ1-4, with 8 bases identical to TRBD1. The V gene end was trimmed by 6 bases and the J gene end by 0 bases; junction bases not matched to a gene: 3. The CDR3 consists of 15 residues. Germline loops: CDR1 LGHNA, CDR2 YSLEER. CDR3 bases: TGCGCCAGCAGGAGGGGACAGGCAACTAATGAAAAACTGTTTTTT. Residues: CASRRGQATNEKLFF.

This chain joins TRBV18 and TRBJ1-3; 9 bases are a match to TRBD1. The V gene's germline CDR1 is KGHSH and CDR2 LQKENI. This CDR3 is 16 amino acids long. Losses at the gene ends were 4 bases for V and 2 bases for J; bases not matched to a gene: 6. The CDR3, as DNA: TGTGCCAGCTCACGTGCGGGGACAGGGACTGGAAACACCATATATTTT. Protein sequence: CASSRAGTGTGNTIYF.

The V and J genes are TRBV27 and TRBJ1-4, with 7 bases lining up with TRBD1. CDR3 length: 14 amino acids. V lost 1 base to trimming and J lost 8 bases; unmatched junction nucleotides: 4. Germline V gene data show CDR1 as MNHEY and CDR2 as SMNVEV (reference sequence). Written as DNA, the CDR3 is TGTGCCAGCAGTTTATTGCAGGGGGGGGAAAAACTGTTTTTT. Amino acid sequence: CASSLLQGGEKLFF.

This clone was observed a handful of times. The V gene is TRBV28, the J gene TRBJ1-2; D gene uncertain. The V gene's germline CDR1 is MDHEN and CDR2 SYDVKM. V was clipped by 1 base and J by 7 bases, with 13 bases between them. The CDR3 is 14 amino acids. As DNA, the CDR3 is TGTGCCAGCAGTTTATATGCGGAATTGAGTGGCTACACCTTC. It codes for CASSLYAELSGYTF.

The genes are TRBV28 and TRBJ1-2; the match to TRBD1 covers 10 bases. CDR1 and CDR2 (germline): MDHEN, SYDVKM. The CDR3 is 16 residues long. Unmatched junction bases numbered 3, after V lost 2 bases and J lost 0 bases. DNA of the CDR3: TGTGCCAGCAGTTTAGGAGGACAGGGGGCTAACTATGGCTACACCTTC. Its protein product is CASSLGGQGANYGYTF.

Only a few counts were recorded for this clone. The gene calls are TRBV4-2 and TRBJ1-2, with D possibly matching TRBD1 (5 bases). CDR3 length: 14 amino acids. V lost 4 bases and J lost 8, with 17 bases in between. CDR1 and CDR2 (germline): LGHNA, YNFKEQ. CDR3 region: CASSPILQGIGYTF. The CDR3 bases are TGTGCCAGCAGCCCTATCCTCCAGGGCATCGGCTACACCTTC.

The chain links TRBV2 to TRBJ2-4; TRBD2 aligns across 9 bases. CDR3 length equals 11 residues. The V gene end was trimmed by 11 bases and the J gene end by 8 bases; junction bases not matched to a gene: 4. Germline V lookup: CDR1 SNHLY, CDR2 FYNNEI. This CDR3 reads CAGREGDIQYF. Here the CDR3 DNA reads TGTGCCGGGCGGGAGGGGGACATTCAGTACTTC.

This rearrangement joins TRBV13 to TRBJ1-2; D is uncertain. V was clipped by 3 bases and J by 2 bases, with 7 bases between them. Germline V lookup: CDR1 PRHDT, CDR2 FYEKMQ (reference sequence). This CDR3 has 13 amino acids. The CDR3 loop reads CASSLKGNYGYTF. The DNA for the CDR3 is TGTGCCAGCAGCTTGAAAGGGAACTATGGCTACACCTTC.

The V gene is TRBV5-1, the J gene TRBJ1-2, with 7 bases that match TRBD1. The CDR3 spans 14 residues. V lost 4 bases to trimming and J lost 4 bases; unmatched junction nucleotides: 7. Germline CDR1 and CDR2: SGHRS and YFSETQ. The CDR3 loop is CASSESGQSYGYTF. CDR3 DNA: TGCGCCAGCAGCGAATCGGGACAGAGCTATGGCTACACCTTC.

This sequence joins TRBV5-1 and TRBJ1-1; a weak D match, TRBD1 (5 bases). Trimming removed 4 bases at V and 6 bases at J, with 13 bases between. The CDR3 is 13 residues long. The germline V gene has CDR1 SGHRS and CDR2 YFSETQ. CDR3 region: CASSKDINAEAFF. For the CDR3, the DNA is TGCGCCAGCAGCAAGGACATAAACGCTGAAGCTTTCTTT.

The rearrangement uses TRBV28 and TRBJ2-5; D unclear. The ends were cut back, 2 bases at V and 4 bases at J, with 8 bases in the middle. The CDR3 length is 13 residues. CDR1 is MDHEN and CDR2 is SYDVKM in the germline V gene. This chain's CDR3 is CASSLLSPETQYF. The DNA of the CDR3 is TGTGCCAGCAGTTTACTGTCTCCAGAGACCCAGTACTTC. Filled out from reference TRBV28 and TRBJ2-5, the complete variable domain reads DVKVTQSSRYLVKRTGEKVFLECVQDMDHENMFWYRQDPGLGLRLIYFSYDVKMKEKGDIPEGYSVSREKKERFSLILESASTNQTSMYLCASSLLSPETQYFGPGTRLLVL.